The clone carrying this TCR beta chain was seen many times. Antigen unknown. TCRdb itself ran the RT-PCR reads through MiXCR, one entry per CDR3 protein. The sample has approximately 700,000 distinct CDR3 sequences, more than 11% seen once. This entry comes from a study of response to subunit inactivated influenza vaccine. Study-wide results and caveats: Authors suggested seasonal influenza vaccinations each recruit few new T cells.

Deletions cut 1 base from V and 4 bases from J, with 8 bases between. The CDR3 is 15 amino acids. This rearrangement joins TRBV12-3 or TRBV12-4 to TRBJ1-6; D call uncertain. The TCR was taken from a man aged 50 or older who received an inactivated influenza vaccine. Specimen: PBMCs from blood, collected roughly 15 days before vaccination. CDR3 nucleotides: TGTGCCAGCAGTTTAGGGGCAGAATATAATTCACCCCTCCACTTT. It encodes CASSLGAEYNSPLHF.